This T cell receptor beta chain was found in a study of cytotoxic CD8 clonotypes in ibrutinib-treated CLL. About the research overall: Partial response occurred in some 25 patients and complete response in 2; at median around 66 months, around 14 remained remitted and around 12 progressed.

Germline CDR1 and CDR2: MDHEN and SYDVKM. The CDR3 extends over 14 amino acids. The germline V and J ends were trimmed by 3 bases and 5 bases, with 13 bases remaining between them. With sequencing, the targeted depth ranged from 1 in 200,000 to 1 in 1 million T cells. Clones were read by immunoSEQ multiplex PCR, and TCRdb kept only the in-frame ones, dropping some. The sample carries around 200,000 clones, 70% recorded once. The sample in question was PBMCs, obtained after 12 months of ibrutinib treatment. The chain combines TRBV28 with TRBJ1-1; no clear D gene. This receptor was identified in a human donor with chronic lymphocytic leukemia. The DNA of the CDR3 is TGTGCCAGCAGTTTCCCGAGTGCGGGGACTGAAGCTTTCTTT. Translating gives CASSFPSAGTEAFF.